This paragraph covers one TCR beta chain sequence. The read finishes 3 residues shy of the CDR3 end, and the germline J gene is used to complete it. The sample comes from a study of T cells in women clearing cervical HPV infection. The germline V gene encodes CDR1 LNHDA and CDR2 SQIVND (reference sequence). The junction had 11 bases not matched to a gene; V was cut back by 10 bases and J by 5 bases. The CDR3 consists of 14 residues. The data were produced by immunoSEQ multiplex PCR, yet TCRdb's version contains in-frame clones alone and is incomplete. Its table lists over 15,000 clones. The receptor was isolated from a woman aged 18 to 75 with a cervical HPV16 infection that either progressed to CIN3+ or cleared (not recorded which). The sequenced material came from blood buffy coat. The rearrangement uses TRBV19 and TRBJ1-1; 9 bases match TRBD1. The CDR3 bases that were read are TGTGCCACCGCCGGGACAGGGAGTAGGACTGAA. Encoded protein: CATAGTGSRTE. The CDR3 in its entirety is CATAGTGSRTEAFF.